These T cell receptor beta chains were read from a single sample in a study of blood T cell repertoires in COVID-19. TCRdb's copy holds only in-frame clones and misses some; the assay was immunoSEQ multiplex PCR. The sample records fewer than 250,000 clones, 83% being singletons. The sample comprised peripheral blood. The origin of the receptors is a woman aged 40 to 50 with active or convalescent COVID-19. CDR3s include the opening cysteine and the closing phenylalanine or tryptophan. A D gene is named only where the DNA matches it firmly. Not all rows give a size; the values are once, few, many and, for expanded clones, a class.

V gene,J gene,clone size,D gene,CDR3 DNA,CDR3 protein
TRBV9,TRBJ1-3,NA,TRBD1,TGTGCCAGCAGCCCAAGACAGGGCTCTGGAAACACCATATATTTT,CASSPRQGSGNTIYF
TRBV27,TRBJ2-5,NA,NA,TGTGCCAGCAGTTTAAGACACCGAACGACCCAGTACTTC,CASSLRHRTTQYF
TRBV5-1,TRBJ1-4,NA,TRBD1,TGCGCCAGCAGCTTGAGGCCGGGACAGGGACCAACTAATGAAAAACTGTTTTTT,CASSLRPGQGPTNEKLFF
TRBV5-4,TRBJ1-3,once,TRBD1,TGTGCCAGCAGCTTCGGGGCAGGGGGTTACTCTGGAAACACCATATATTTT,CASSFGAGGYSGNTIYF
TRBV3-1/TRBV3-2,TRBJ2-3,NA,NA,TGTGCCAGCAGCCACTTAACTAGTAGCACAGATACGCAGTATTTT,CASSHLTSSTDTQYF
TRBV18,TRBJ2-1,NA,NA,TGTGCCAGCTCACCACCGGGTCCAGGGCGGACCTACAATGAGCAGTTCTTC,CASSPPGPGRTYNEQFF
TRBV29-1,TRBJ2-3,NA,TRBD1,TGCAGCGTTGAAGGGGACAGGGGGACTAGCACAGATACGCAGTATTTT,CSVEGDRGTSTDTQYF
TRBV7-3,TRBJ1-1,NA,TRBD1,TGTGCCAGCAGCAGGACAGGGAACACTGAAGCTTTCTTT,CASSRTGNTEAFF
TRBV28,TRBJ2-7,NA,TRBD1,TGTGCCAGCAGCCCCCCCGGGACAGGGAGGTACGAGCAGTACTTC,CASSPPGTGRYEQYF
TRBV5-1,TRBJ1-1,few,NA,TGCGCCAGCAGAGCCACTTTAAACTTTAACACTGAAGCTTTCTTT,CASRATLNFNTEAFF
TRBV19,TRBJ1-5,NA,TRBD1,TGTGCCAGTAGTAGGGGGACAGGGAAAAAGGGGAGTCAGCCCCAGCATTTT,CASSRGTGKKGSQPQHF
TRBV29-1,TRBJ2-3,NA,NA,TGCAGCGTTGAACTCGGGACTGGCGAGGGAGATACGCAGTATTTT,CSVELGTGEGDTQYF
TRBV20-1,TRBJ2-5,NA,NA,TGCAGTGCTATTGATGGAGGGCAGACCCAGTACTTC,CSAIDGGQTQYF
TRBV7-9,TRBJ2-5,NA,TRBD1,TGTGCCAGCAGCTTAACGGGTAGGACAGGGGAAGAGACCCAGTACTTC,CASSLTGRTGEETQYF
TRBV7-3,TRBJ2-5,NA,NA,TGTGCCAGCAGGGCCCCTAGGCGGTACCAAGAGACCCAGTACTTC,CASRAPRRYQETQYF
TRBV28,TRBJ2-7,NA,TRBD2,TGTGCCAGCAGTACCAGGACTAGCGGGAGAGACGAGCAGTACTTC,CASSTRTSGRDEQYF
TRBV5-4,TRBJ2-2,once,TRBD2,TGTGCCAGCAGCGAGGCGGGGGGCCAGCACACCGGGGAGCTGTTTTTT,CASSEAGGQHTGELFF
TRBV6-1,TRBJ2-7,NA,NA,TGTGCCAGCAGTGAACGAGTCGAGCAGTACTTC,CASSERVEQYF
TRBV14,TRBJ2-2,NA,NA,TGTGCCAGCAGCCAAGGGTTTCTGACAGAAACGGACACCGGGGAGCTGTTTTTT,CASSQGFLTETDTGELFF
TRBV24-1,TRBJ1-2,NA,TRBD1,TGTGCCACCAGTGGGTCGACAGGGACCAACTATGGCTACACCTTC,CATSGSTGTNYGYTF
TRBV30,TRBJ2-1,NA,NA,TGTGCCTGGAGTGGGACCGTTCAGGGGCAGTTCTTC,CAWSGTVQGQFF
TRBV5-4,TRBJ2-7,NA,NA,TGTGCCAGCAGCTCCTGGGGGACACCTCCCTACGAGCAGTACTTC,CASSSWGTPPYEQYF
TRBV19,TRBJ1-5,NA,NA,TGTGCCAGTAGGGAGAACAATCAGCCCCAGCATTTT,CASRENNQPQHF
TRBV30,TRBJ1-4,once,TRBD1,TGTGCCTGGAGTGTGGGGGACAGGGCCAATGAAAAACTGTTTTTT,CAWSVGDRANEKLFF
TRBV4-1,TRBJ1-3,NA,NA,TGCGCCAGCAGCCAAGATGAGTACTTAACAGGGATTGACATATATTTT,CASSQDEYLTGIDIYF
TRBV6-6,TRBJ2-1,once,TRBD2,TGTGCCAGCAGTCGCGGGAAACTAGCGGGAGTTGGAAATGAGCAGTTCTTC,CASSRGKLAGVGNEQFF
TRBV3-1/TRBV3-2,TRBJ2-1,few,TRBD2,TGTGCCAGCAGCCGACGACGTGGGAGCGGGGGGAACTACAATGAGCAGTTCTTC,CASSRRRGSGGNYNEQFF
TRBV5-6,TRBJ1-1,NA,NA,TGTGCCAGCAGCTTGGCCTGGAGTACTGAAGCTTTCTTT,CASSLAWSTEAFF
TRBV19,TRBJ2-6,NA,TRBD1,TGTGCCAGTAGTATAGTAGGGGGCGGCTCTGGGGCCAACGTCCTGACTTTC,CASSIVGGGSGANVLTF